This T cell receptor beta chain is from a study of blood T cell repertoires in COVID-19. Background on the study: PBMCs, B-cell-depleted T cells, or T cells were the source of the cDNA or gDNA that made up the material.

Trimming pared 3 bases from V and 4 bases from J, leaving 13 bases between. The CDR3 runs to 14 residues. Germline V CDR1 and CDR2: SGDLS, YYNGEE. The protocol was immunoSEQ multiplex PCR, while the TCRdb copy is restricted to in-frame clones and leaves out a portion. This sample has about 180,000 clones, with roughly 84% found just once. The gene calls are TRBV9 and TRBJ1-2; possible D gene TRBD1, 5 bases. The sample consisted of peripheral blood. This sequence was found in a woman of 80 years or more with acute or convalescent COVID-19. In DNA, the CDR3 is TGTGCCAGCAGCGGGCAGGGAGGAGGCTATGGCTACACCTTC. Translating it yields CASSGQGGGYGYTF.